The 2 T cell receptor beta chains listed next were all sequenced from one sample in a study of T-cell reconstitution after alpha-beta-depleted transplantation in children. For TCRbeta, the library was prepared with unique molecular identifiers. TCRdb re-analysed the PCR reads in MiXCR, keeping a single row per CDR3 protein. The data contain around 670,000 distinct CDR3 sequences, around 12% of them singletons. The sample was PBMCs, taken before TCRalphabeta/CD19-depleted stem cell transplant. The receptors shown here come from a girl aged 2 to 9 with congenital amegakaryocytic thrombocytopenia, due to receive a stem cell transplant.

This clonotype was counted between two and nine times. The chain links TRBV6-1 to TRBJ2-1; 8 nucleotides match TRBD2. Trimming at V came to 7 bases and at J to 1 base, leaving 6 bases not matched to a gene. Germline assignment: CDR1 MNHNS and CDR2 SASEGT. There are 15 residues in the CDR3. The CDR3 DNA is TGTGCCAGCATGTCGAGACTAGCGTCCTACAATGAGCAGTTCTTC. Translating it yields CASMSRLASYNEQFF.

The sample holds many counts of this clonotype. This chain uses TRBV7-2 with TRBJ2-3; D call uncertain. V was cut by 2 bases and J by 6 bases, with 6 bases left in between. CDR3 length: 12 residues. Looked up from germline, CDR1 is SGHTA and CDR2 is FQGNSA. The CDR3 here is CASSLSPDTQYF. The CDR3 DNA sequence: TGTGCCAGCAGCTTATCCCCGGATACGCAGTATTTT. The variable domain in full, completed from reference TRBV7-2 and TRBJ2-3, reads GAGVSQSPSNKVTEKGKDVELRCDPISGHTALYWYRQSLGQGLEFLIYFQGNSAPDKSGLPSDRFSAERTGGSVSTLTIQRTQQEDSAVYLCASSLSPDTQYFGPGTRLTVL.